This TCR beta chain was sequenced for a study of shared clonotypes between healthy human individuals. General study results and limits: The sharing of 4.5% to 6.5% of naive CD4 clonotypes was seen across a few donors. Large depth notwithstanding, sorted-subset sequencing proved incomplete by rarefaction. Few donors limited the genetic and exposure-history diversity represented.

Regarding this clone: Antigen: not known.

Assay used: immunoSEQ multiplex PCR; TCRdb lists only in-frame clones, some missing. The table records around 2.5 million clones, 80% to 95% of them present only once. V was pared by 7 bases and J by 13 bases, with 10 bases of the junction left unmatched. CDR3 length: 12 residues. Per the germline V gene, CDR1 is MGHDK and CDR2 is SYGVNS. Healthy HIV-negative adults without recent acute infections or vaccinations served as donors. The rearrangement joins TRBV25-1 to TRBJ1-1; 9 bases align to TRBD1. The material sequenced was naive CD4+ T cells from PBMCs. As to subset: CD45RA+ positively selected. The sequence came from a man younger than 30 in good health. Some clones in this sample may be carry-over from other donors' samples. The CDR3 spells CASNSGQGHVFF. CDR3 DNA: TGTGCCAGCAACTCCGGACAGGGGCACGTTTTCTTT. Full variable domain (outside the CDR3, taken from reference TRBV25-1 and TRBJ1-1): EADIYQTPRYLVIGTGKKITLECSQTMGHDKMYWYQQDPGMELHLIHYSYGVNSTEKGDLSSESTVSRIRTEHFPLTLESARPSHTSQYLCASNSGQGHVFFGQGTRLTVV.